These 24 T cell receptor beta chains share one sample of origin, sequenced in a study of CD8+ T cells in alopecia areata. Extraction of RNA preceded its reverse transcription into cDNA, which served as the sequencing template. Assay: immunoSEQ multiplex PCR; the TCRdb copy retains only in-frame clones and omits some. The table lists about 150,000 clones, 80% to 90% of them singletons, with over 12% in the top ten. The starting material was CD8+ T cells sorted from blood, obtained at week 0. Every receptor here comes from a human donor with alopecia areata.

This chain uses TRBV10-2 with TRBJ2-7; 8 bases fit TRBD1. The CDR3 length is 13 residues. CDR1 WSHSY and CDR2 SAAADI come from the germline V gene. The V gene end was trimmed by 10 bases and the J gene end by 6 bases; junction bases not matched to a gene: 11. The CDR3 protein is CAIEDRERLEQYF. CDR3 coding DNA: TGCGCCATCGAGGACAGGGAAAGGCTCGAGCAGTACTTC.

A few counts support this clone. The chain couples TRBV29-1 to TRBJ2-3, with D maybe TRBD1 (6 bases). The CDR3 covers 12 residues. V was clipped by 6 bases and J by 5 bases, with 12 bases between them. From germline, CDR1 is SQVTM and CDR2 ANQGSEA. CDR3 protein: CSVLNREDTQYF. The CDR3 nucleotides read TGCAGCGTGTTAAACAGGGAAGATACGCAGTATTTT.

The V call is TRBV27, the J call TRBJ2-7, with 12 bases aligning to TRBD2. CDR1 is MNHEY, CDR2 SMNVEV, per germline (reference sequence). The CDR3 has 13 amino acids. After removal of 9 bases from V and 3 bases from J, the junction contained 3 bases not matched to a gene. CDR3 sequence (DNA): TGTGCCAGTAGGGGACTAGCGGGCTACGAGCAGTACTTC. Its protein product is CASRGLAGYEQYF.

This clone showed up just once. This rearrangement joins TRBV6-1 to TRBJ1-5; the D gene is possibly TRBD1 (5 bases). Germline loops: CDR1 MNHNS, CDR2 SASEGT. The length of the CDR3 is 14 residues. Trimming stripped 6 bases from V and 0 bases from J, with 9 bases between. The CDR3 DNA reads TGTGCCAGCAGAGACAGAAATAGCAATCAGCCCCAGCATTTT. Protein: CASRDRNSNQPQHF.

V is TRBV9 and J is TRBJ1-5; D is uncertain. The germline V gene encodes CDR1 SGDLS and CDR2 YYNGEE. Trimming stripped 7 bases from V and 2 bases from J, with 4 bases between. The CDR3 runs to 11 residues. CDR3 DNA: TGTGCCAGCGGCGGCAATCAGCCCCAGCATTTT. Its translation is CASGGNQPQHF.

This chain uses TRBV30 with TRBJ2-1; 12 nucleotides match TRBD2. V shed 3 bases and J 7 bases; nucleotides not matched to a gene: 7. CDR1 and CDR2 (germline): GTSNPN, SVGIG (reference sequence). This CDR3 spans 15 amino acids. CDR3 amino acids: CAWRRLAGARNEQFF. The CDR3 nucleotides are TGTGCCTGGAGGAGACTAGCGGGAGCTCGAAATGAGCAGTTCTTC.

The table lists this clone with a count of one. The chain links TRBV7-8 to TRBJ2-4, with TRBD2 as a possible D gene (6 bases). This CDR3 has 15 amino acids. Trimming took 3 bases from V and 3 from J, leaving 12 bases between them. Germline loops: CDR1 SGHVS, CDR2 FQNEAQ. This CDR3 is CASSLSGASKNIQYF. In DNA form, the CDR3 reads TGTGCCAGCAGCTTGTCGGGAGCGAGCAAAAACATTCAGTACTTC. Supplemented by reference TRBV7-8 and TRBJ2-4, the full variable domain reads GAGVSQSPRYKVAKRGQDVALRCDPISGHVSLFWYQQALGQGPEFLTYFQNEAQLDKSGLPSDRFFAERPEGSVSTLKIQRTQQEDSAVYLCASSLSGASKNIQYFGAGTRLSVL.

This clone showed up just once. V usage is TRBV18 and J usage is TRBJ2-5; 8 bases match TRBD1. Germline CDR1 and CDR2: KGHSH and LQKENI. Germline trimming cut 0 bases from V and 4 bases from J; bases unmatched to any gene: 7. CDR3 length equals 16 residues. The CDR3 is CASSPPWQGASETQYF. CDR3 sequence (DNA): TGTGCCAGCTCACCACCTTGGCAGGGGGCTTCAGAGACCCAGTACTTC. Based on the CDR3 plus reference TRBV18 and TRBJ2-5, the full variable domain is NAGVMQNPRHLVRRRGQEARLRCSPMKGHSHVYWYRQLPEEGLKFMVYLQKENIIDESGMPKERFSAEFPKEGPSILRIQQVVRGDSAAYFCASSPPWQGASETQYFGPGTRLLVL.

This clone appeared a single time. V and J are TRBV29-1 and TRBJ2-3; D not certain. Germline assignment: CDR1 SQVTM and CDR2 ANQGSEA. This CDR3 region has 14 residues. Trimming took off 4 bases at V and 0 bases at J, with 11 bases between the two ends. The CDR3 DNA reads as TGCAGCGTTGTTCCAGCCTCTAGCACAGATACGCAGTATTTT. Encoded protein: CSVVPASSTDTQYF.

V is TRBV19 and J is TRBJ2-3, with 7 nucleotides matching TRBD2. Germline-derived CDR1 and CDR2 are LNHDA and SQIVND (reference sequence). J lost 7 bases, V lost 5 bases, and 6 bases had no gene match. The CDR3 totals 13 residues. Here the CDR3 DNA reads TGTGCCAGTAGTGCGGGGGATCCAAATACGCAGTATTTT. This sequence encodes CASSAGDPNTQYF. The full variable domain, completed using reference TRBV19 and TRBJ2-3, is DGGITQSPKYLFRKEGQNVTLSCEQNLNHDAMYWYRQDPGQGLRLIYYSQIVNDFQKGDIAEGYSVSREKKESFPLTVTSAQKNPTAFYLCASSAGDPNTQYFGPGTRLTVL.

The chain couples TRBV27 to TRBJ2-1; 11 bases are shared with TRBD2. This CDR3 contains 15 residues. Trimming at V came to 6 bases and at J to 5 bases, leaving 6 bases not matched to a gene. Germline V lookup: CDR1 MNHEY, CDR2 SMNVEV (reference sequence). CDR3 in DNA: TGTGCCAGCAGCCCACTAGCGGGAGAAGACAATGAGCAGTTCTTC. This translates into CASSPLAGEDNEQFF.

Regarding this clone: Distinct nucleotide sequences in the sample also encode this CDR3. V usage is TRBV27 and J usage is TRBJ2-7; 13 nucleotides align to TRBD2. V was pared by 3 bases and J by 4 bases, with 0 bases of the junction left unmatched. From germline, CDR1 is MNHEY and CDR2 SMNVEV (reference sequence). The CDR3 sequence is 14 residues long. CDR3 sequence (DNA): TGTGCCAGCAGTTTGGGACTAGCGGGATACGAGCAGTACTTC. This encodes CASSLGLAGYEQYF.

The chain joins TRBV5-4 to TRBJ1-1, with TRBD1 matching 7 bases. CDR1 SGHNT and CDR2 YYREEE come from the germline V gene (reference sequence). This CDR3 has 13 amino acids. Trimming took 0 bases from V and 7 from J; bases not matched to a gene: 3. CDR3 nucleotides: TGTGCCAGCAGCTTGGGACAGGGTGGTGAAGCTTTCTTT. It is translated as CASSLGQGGEAFF.

The chain recombines TRBV27 with TRBJ2-3; 9 nucleotides align to TRBD2. After removal of 3 bases from V and 5 bases from J, the junction contained 6 bases not matched to a gene. Per germline, CDR1 MNHEY and CDR2 SMNVEV (reference sequence). There are 15 residues in the CDR3. The DNA for the CDR3 is TGTGCCAGCAGTTTCGCGACTAGCGGATTAGATACGCAGTATTTT. Amino acids: CASSFATSGLDTQYF.

This sequence joins TRBV27 and TRBJ2-1; 7 bases fit TRBD2. V trimming: 6 bases; J trimming: 4 bases; junction bases outside the gene matches: 3. The germline V gene has CDR1 MNHEY and CDR2 SMNVEV (reference sequence). The CDR3 has 13 residues. CDR3 protein: CASSPGGYNEQFF. DNA of the CDR3: TGTGCCAGCAGCCCGGGGGGATACAATGAGCAGTTCTTC.

The gene calls are TRBV5-4 and TRBJ2-2; 8 nucleotides align to TRBD1. The J segment lost 6 bases and the V segment lost 6 bases, leaving 10 bases of the junction unmatched. Germline V gene lookup returns CDR1 SGHNT and CDR2 YYREEE (reference sequence). The CDR3 length is 15 residues. CDR3 protein: CASNPGQVTPGELFF. For the CDR3, the DNA is TGTGCCAGCAACCCGGGACAGGTGACCCCCGGGGAGCTGTTTTTT.

This clone appeared a single time. V is TRBV6-5 and J is TRBJ2-7; D is unclear. Trimming stripped 0 bases from V and 0 bases from J, with 9 bases between. Germline-derived CDR1 and CDR2 are MNHEY and SVGAGI. The CDR3 extends over 15 amino acids. The CDR3 is CASSYSPESSYEQYF. DNA of the CDR3: TGTGCCAGCAGTTACTCACCAGAGAGCTCCTACGAGCAGTACTTC.

This clone came up a few times. The rearrangement uses TRBV6-5 and TRBJ2-7, with D possibly being TRBD1 or TRBD2 (5 bases each). The germline V and J ends were trimmed by 7 bases and 2 bases, with 15 bases remaining between them. CDR1 is MNHEY and CDR2 is SVGAGI in the germline V gene. This CDR3 has 14 residues. CDR3: CASTPSGTAYEQYF. CDR3 sequence (DNA): TGTGCCAGCACGCCATCGGGGACCGCCTACGAGCAGTACTTC.

V usage is TRBV2 and J usage is TRBJ2-3; D unresolved. The germline V and J ends were trimmed by 7 bases and 13 bases, with 21 bases remaining between them. Germline V gene lookup returns CDR1 SNHLY and CDR2 FYNNEI. CDR3 length: 13 amino acids. CDR3 amino acids: CASKGVGIGYEYF. In nucleotides, the CDR3 is TGTGCCAGCAAGGGCGTCGGCATCGGTTATGAGTATTTT. Full variable domain (remainder filled in from reference TRBV2 and TRBJ2-3): EPEVTQTPSHQVTQMGQEVILRCVPISNHLYFYWYRQILGQKVEFLVSFYNNEISEKSEIFDDQFSVERPDGSNFTLKIRSTKLEDSAMYFCASKGVGIGYEYFGPGTRLTVL.

The chain joins TRBV27 to TRBJ2-5, with TRBD2 matching over 7 bases. The J call may be faulty, since TRBJ2-7 better matches the DNA end. CDR3 length: 13 residues. From germline, CDR1 is MNHEY and CDR2 SMNVEV (reference sequence). CDR3 sequence: CASSLGGSYEQYF. For the CDR3, the DNA is TGTGCCAGCAGCCTCGGGGGGTCCTACGAGCAGTACTTC.

The CDR3 nucleotides are TGCGCCAGCAGCTTTCGACTAGCGGGAGGGCCTTACAATGAGCAGTTCTTC. Amino acids: CASSFRLAGGPYNEQFF. The V call is TRBV4-1, the J call TRBJ2-1, with TRBD2 matching over 14 bases. There are 17 residues in the CDR3. In germline, CDR1 is MGHRA, CDR2 YSYEKL. The J segment lost 4 bases and the V segment lost 5 bases, leaving 7 bases of the junction unmatched.

The chain carries TRBV13 and TRBJ1-2; 9 bases align to TRBD1. CDR3 size: 14 residues. After removal of 1 base from V and 6 bases from J, the junction contained 3 bases not matched to a gene. Germline CDR1 and CDR2: PRHDT and FYEKMQ (reference sequence). CDR3 DNA sequence: TGTGCCAGCAGCTTAGACAGGGGGCTGGATGGCTACACCTTC. Protein product: CASSLDRGLDGYTF.

The V call is TRBV27, the J call TRBJ1-1, with unresolved D. Per the germline V gene, CDR1 is MNHEY and CDR2 is SMNVEV (reference sequence). V dropped 7 bases and J dropped 6 bases, with 9 bases sitting between them. This CDR3 is 11 amino acids long. The CDR3 spells CASKGIAEAFF. The DNA for the CDR3 is TGTGCCAGCAAAGGGATAGCTGAAGCTTTCTTT.

J is TRBJ2-1 and V is TRBV29-1, with a tentative D call TRBD2 (5 bases). The CDR3 runs to 15 residues. The germline V gene encodes CDR1 SQVTM and CDR2 ANQGSEA. Trimming removed 6 bases at V and 2 bases at J, with 17 bases between. CDR3 coding DNA: TGCAGCGTCGGGGTGGAGTCTAGACCCTACAATGAGCAGTTCTTC. Its protein is CSVGVESRPYNEQFF.